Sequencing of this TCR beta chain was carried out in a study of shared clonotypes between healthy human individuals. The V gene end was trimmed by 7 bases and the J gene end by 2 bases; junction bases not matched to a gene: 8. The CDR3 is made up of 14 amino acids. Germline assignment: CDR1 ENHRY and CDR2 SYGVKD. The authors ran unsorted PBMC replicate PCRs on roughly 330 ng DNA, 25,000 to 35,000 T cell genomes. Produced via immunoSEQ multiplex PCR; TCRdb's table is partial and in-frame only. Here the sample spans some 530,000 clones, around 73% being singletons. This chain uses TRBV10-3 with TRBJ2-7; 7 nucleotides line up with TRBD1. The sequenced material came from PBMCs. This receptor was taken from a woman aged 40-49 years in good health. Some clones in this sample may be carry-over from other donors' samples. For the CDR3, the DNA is TGTGCCATCATGCCCGGGACAGCAACCTACGAGCAGTACTTC. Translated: CAIMPGTATYEQYF.